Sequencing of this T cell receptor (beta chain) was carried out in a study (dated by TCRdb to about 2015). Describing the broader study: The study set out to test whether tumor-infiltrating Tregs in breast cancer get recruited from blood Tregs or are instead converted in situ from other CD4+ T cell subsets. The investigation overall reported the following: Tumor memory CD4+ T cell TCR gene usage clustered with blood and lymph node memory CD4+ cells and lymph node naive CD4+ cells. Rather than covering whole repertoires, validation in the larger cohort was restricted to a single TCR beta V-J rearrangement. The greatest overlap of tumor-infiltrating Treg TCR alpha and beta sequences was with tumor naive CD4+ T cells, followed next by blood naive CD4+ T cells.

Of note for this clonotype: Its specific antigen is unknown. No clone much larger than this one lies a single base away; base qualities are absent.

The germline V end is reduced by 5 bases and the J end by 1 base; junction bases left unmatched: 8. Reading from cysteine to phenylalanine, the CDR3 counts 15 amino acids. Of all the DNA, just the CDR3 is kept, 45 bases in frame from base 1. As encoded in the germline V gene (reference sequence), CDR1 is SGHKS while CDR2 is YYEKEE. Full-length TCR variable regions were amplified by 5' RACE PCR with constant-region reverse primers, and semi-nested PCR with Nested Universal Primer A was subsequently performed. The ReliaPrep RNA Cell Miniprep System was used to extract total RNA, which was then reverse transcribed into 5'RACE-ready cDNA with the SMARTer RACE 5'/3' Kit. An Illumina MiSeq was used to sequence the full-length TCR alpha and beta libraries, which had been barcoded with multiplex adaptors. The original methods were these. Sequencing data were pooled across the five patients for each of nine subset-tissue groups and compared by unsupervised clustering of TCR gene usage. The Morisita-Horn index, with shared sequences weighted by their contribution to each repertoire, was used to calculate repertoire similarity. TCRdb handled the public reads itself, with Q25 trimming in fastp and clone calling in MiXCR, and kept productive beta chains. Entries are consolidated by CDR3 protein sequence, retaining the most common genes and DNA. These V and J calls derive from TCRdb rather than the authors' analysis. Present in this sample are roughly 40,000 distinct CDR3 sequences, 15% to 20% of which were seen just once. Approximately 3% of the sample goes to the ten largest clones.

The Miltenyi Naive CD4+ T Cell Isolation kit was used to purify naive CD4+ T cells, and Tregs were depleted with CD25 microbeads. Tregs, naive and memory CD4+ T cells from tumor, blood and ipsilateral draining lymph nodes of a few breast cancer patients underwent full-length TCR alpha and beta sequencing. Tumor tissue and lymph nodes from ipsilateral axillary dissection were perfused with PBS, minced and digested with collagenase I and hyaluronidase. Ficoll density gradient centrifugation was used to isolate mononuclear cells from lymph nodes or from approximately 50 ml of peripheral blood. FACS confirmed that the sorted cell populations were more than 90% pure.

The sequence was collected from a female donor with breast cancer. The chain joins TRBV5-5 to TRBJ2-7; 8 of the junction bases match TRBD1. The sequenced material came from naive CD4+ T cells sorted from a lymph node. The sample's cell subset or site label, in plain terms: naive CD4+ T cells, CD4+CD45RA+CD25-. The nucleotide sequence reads TGTGCCAGCAGTCCGACAGGGGCGGGTTCCTACGAGCAGTACTTC. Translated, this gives CASSPTGAGSYEQYF.